A single sample gave rise to the 4 T cell receptor beta chains below, sequenced in a study of breast tumors, draining lymph nodes, adjacent tissues (dated by TCRdb to between 2015 and 2016). Lymph node samples were obtained from the axillary draining lymph nodes of breast cancer patients. The library came from multiplex PCR. Instrument used: Illumina HiSeq 2000. TCRdb reprocessing: public reads trimmed at Q25 with fastp, clones called with MiXCR, in-frame beta chains kept. Every distinct CDR3 protein forms one entry, paired with its most common genes and DNA. Within this sample are 150,000 to 200,000 distinct CDR3 sequences, with 25% to 40% of them counted one time only. The leading ten clones occupy 3.8% of the sample. The specimen sequenced was axillary lymph node tissue. These receptors originate from a female donor with breast cancer. Some clones in this sample may be carry-over from other donors' samples.

The CDR3 nucleotides are TGTGCCAGCAGTTTGACCGGGTTGAACGAAGAACTGTTTTTT. This encodes CASSLTGLNEELFF. The V and J genes are TRBV27 and TRBJ1-4; D call uncertain. CDR1 is MNHEY and CDR2 is SMNVEV in the germline V gene (reference sequence). Trimming pared 3 bases from V and 12 bases from J, leaving 17 bases between. This CDR3 contains 14 residues. Looking up the rest from reference TRBV27 and TRBJ1-4 gives the full variable domain: EAQVTQNPRYLITVTGKKLTVTCSQNMNHEYMSWYRQDPGLGLRQIYYSMNVEVTDKGDVPEGYKVSRKEKRNFPLILESPSPNQTSLYFCASSLTGLNEELFFGSGTQLSVL.

This clonotype has a count of ten or more. This chain uses TRBV4-3 with TRBJ2-5; a weak D match, TRBD1 (6 bases). Per germline, CDR1 LGHNA and CDR2 YSLEER. Deletions cut 1 base from V and 2 bases from J, with 23 bases between. The CDR3 extends over 19 amino acids. The CDR3 loop reads CASSQVRIGTGSYQETQYF. CDR3 bases: TGCGCCAGCAGCCAAGTTCGGATCGGCACAGGGAGTTATCAAGAGACCCAGTACTTC.

The chain employs TRBV9 and TRBJ1-6, with 7 nucleotides matching TRBD1. The CDR3 has 12 residues. J gave up 18 bases and V 4 bases, and 10 bases lay outside the gene matches. Germline CDR1 is SGDLS and CDR2 is YYNGEE. CDR3 coding DNA: TGTGCCAGCAGCCCCTCAGGGGGAAGGTCCCACTTT. Its translation is CASSPSGGRSHF. The full variable domain, its missing parts supplied by reference TRBV9 and TRBJ1-6, is DSGVTQTPKHLITATGQRVTLRCSPRSGDLSVYWYQQSLDQGLQFLIQYYNGEERAKGNILERFSAQQFPDLHSELNLSSLELGDSALYFCASSPSGGRSHFGNGTRLTVT.

The sample holds many counts of this clonotype. The rearrangement joins TRBV19 to TRBJ1-2, with a tentative D call TRBD1 (5 bases). V was shortened by 3 bases and J by 0 bases, with 11 bases between the two germline ends. Germline CDR1 and CDR2: LNHDA and SQIVND (reference sequence). This CDR3 has 15 residues. CDR3 sequence (DNA): TGTGCCAGTAGTATGGGGGGTCCAACTAACTATGGCTACACCTTC. This encodes CASSMGGPTNYGYTF.